The rows below give T cell receptor beta chains drawn from one sample of a study of blood T cell repertoires in COVID-19. The protocol was immunoSEQ multiplex PCR, while the TCRdb copy is restricted to in-frame clones and leaves out a portion. The sample has about 32,000 clones, just over 90% seen once. Sequencing was carried out using peripheral blood. Receptor source: a male donor with active COVID-19. Both conserved end residues are part of each CDR3. A D gene is named only where the DNA matches it firmly. Clone size, where shown, is once, few, many, or a class for clones that have expanded.

>TRBV7-2|NA|once|TRBJ1-5
TGTGCCAGCAGCCAGGGGAGTACAAGCAATCAGCCCCAGCATTTT
CASSQGSTSNQPQHF
>TRBV18|NA|NA|TRBJ2-2
TGTGCCAGCTCACCAGGACAGTCGAACACCGGGGAGCTGTTTTTT
CASSPGQSNTGELFF
>TRBV25-1|TRBD1|NA|TRBJ1-1
TGTGCCAGCAGTGAAACAGGGGGTCTCACTGAAGCTTTCTTT
CASSETGGLTEAFF
>TRBV6-5|NA|NA|TRBJ1-6
TGTGCCAGCAGCCCCCCCGGGATTCATAATTCACCCCTCCACTTT
CASSPPGIHNSPLHF
>TRBV7-9|NA|NA|TRBJ1-1
TGTGCCAGCAGCCTCAGCGGGGGCGTCACTGAAGCTTTCTTT
CASSLSGGVTEAFF
>TRBV20-1|NA|few|TRBJ1-4
TGCAGTGCTAGTCTCCGGGAAGGCGGCGAAAAACTGTTTTTT
CSASLREGGEKLFF
>TRBV7-3|NA|NA|TRBJ2-1
TGTGCCAGCAGCTTGAGCGGCTCCTACAATGAGCAGTTCTTC
CASSLSGSYNEQFF
>TRBV6-5|TRBD1|NA|TRBJ1-2
TGTGCCAGCAGTCACGACAGGGATTATGGCTACACCTTC
CASSHDRDYGYTF
>TRBV5-4|NA|NA|TRBJ1-3
TGTGCCAGCAGCTTGGTAAGCAGGGGAAACACCATATATTTT
CASSLVSRGNTIYF
>TRBV19|TRBD1|NA|TRBJ1-1
TGTGCCAGTAACAAGAGGGGGCGAGGTACTGAAGCTTTCTTT
CASNKRGRGTEAFF
>TRBV6-5|NA|NA|TRBJ1-5
TGTGCCAGCACGTTTGGTATCGGGAATCAGCCCCAGCATTTT
CASTFGIGNQPQHF
>TRBV11-2|TRBD2|NA|TRBJ2-1
TGTGCCAGCAGCCGGGAGCGGGGGGGAACCTACAATGAGCAGTTCTTC
CASSRERGGTYNEQFF
>TRBV18|TRBD1|NA|TRBJ2-2
TGTGCCAGCTCACCGGGACAGGGTAACACCGGGGAGCTGTTTTTT
CASSPGQGNTGELFF
>TRBV20-1|TRBD1|few|TRBJ1-5
TGCAGTGCTAGTGGAGCGACAGGGGGTCAGCCCCAGCATTTT
CSASGATGGQPQHF
>TRBV5-1|NA|NA|TRBJ1-6
TGCGCCAGCAGCTGGGGGCCAGGGGTAGATTCACCCCTCCACTTT
CASSWGPGVDSPLHF
>TRBV14|NA|NA|TRBJ2-7
TGTGCCAGCAGCCGATGGGACACGGGCGAGCAGTACTTC
CASSRWDTGEQYF
>TRBV11-3|NA|NA|TRBJ2-1
TGTGCCAGCAGCTTAGGCCGACAGGTAATCGTCAATGAGCAGTTCTTC
CASSLGRQVIVNEQFF
>TRBV7-9|TRBD1|NA|TRBJ1-2
TGTGCCAGCAGCCTATCGGACAGGCGGGATGGCTACACCTTC
CASSLSDRRDGYTF